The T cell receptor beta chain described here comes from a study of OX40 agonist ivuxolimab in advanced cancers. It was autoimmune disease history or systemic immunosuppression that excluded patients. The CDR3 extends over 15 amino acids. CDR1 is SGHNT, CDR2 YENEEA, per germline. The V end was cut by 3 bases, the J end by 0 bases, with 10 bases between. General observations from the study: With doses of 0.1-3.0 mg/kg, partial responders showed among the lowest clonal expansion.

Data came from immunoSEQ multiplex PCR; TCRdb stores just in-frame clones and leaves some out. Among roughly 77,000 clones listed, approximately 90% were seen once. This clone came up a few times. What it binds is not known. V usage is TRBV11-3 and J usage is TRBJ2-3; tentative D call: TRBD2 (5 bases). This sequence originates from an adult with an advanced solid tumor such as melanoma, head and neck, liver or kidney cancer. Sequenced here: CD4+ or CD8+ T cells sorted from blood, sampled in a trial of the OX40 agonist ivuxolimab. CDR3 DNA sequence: TGTGCCAGCAGCTTCGAGGGAATGAGCACAGATACGCAGTATTTT. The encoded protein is CASSFEGMSTDTQYF. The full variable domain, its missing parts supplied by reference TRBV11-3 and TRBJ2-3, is EAGVVQSPRYKIIEKKQPVAFWCNPISGHNTLYWYLQNLGQGPELLIRYENEEAVDDSQLPKDRFSAERLKGVDSTLKIQPAELGDSAVYLCASSFEGMSTDTQYFGPGTRLTVL.